Below, 4 T cell receptor beta chains from the same sample are listed, as sequenced in a study of technical replicates of blood from a few donors. This table comes from immunoSEQ multiplex PCR, and its TCRdb copy is limited to in-frame clones, with some not included. Among 60,000 to 90,000 clones, just under 95% were seen once, and the ten largest hold 0.2% to 0.3%. Sequencing input: T cells isolated from PBMCs. These TCRs come from a human donor in good health.

The count of this clone is one. The CDR3 bases are TGTGCCAGCAGTCCAGGGGGCGGGGGCACCGGGGAGCTGTTTTTT. Its translation: CASSPGGGGTGELFF. This chain links TRBV5-4 with TRBJ2-2; D might be TRBD1 (8 bases). Germline CDR1 SGHNT, CDR2 YYREEE (reference sequence). The CDR3 is made up of 15 amino acids. V was pared by 5 bases and J by 4 bases, with 15 bases between.

This clone was seen once. The V and J genes are TRBV4-1 and TRBJ2-7, with 7 bases matching TRBD1. Germline-derived CDR1 and CDR2 are MGHRA and YSYEKL. The CDR3 is 16 amino acids. The junction had 7 bases not matched to a gene; V was cut back by 0 bases and J by 2 bases. CDR3 residues: CASSQDLGGLTYEQYF. DNA of the CDR3: TGCGCCAGCAGCCAAGATTTAGGGGGCCTTACCTACGAGCAGTACTTC.

The chain carries TRBV5-1 and TRBJ2-5; D uncertain. V lost 8 bases, J lost 5 bases, and 13 bases lay in between. Per germline, CDR1 SGHRS and CDR2 YFSETQ. This CDR3 has 12 residues. The CDR3 loop reads CASKESQETQYF. CDR3 DNA sequence: TGCGCCAGTAAGGAGTCGCAGGAGACCCAGTACTTC.

The genes are TRBV19 and TRBJ2-7; 7 bases map to TRBD1. V was clipped by 5 bases and J by 3 bases; unmatched bases: 7. Germline-derived CDR1 and CDR2 are LNHDA and SQIVND (reference sequence). CDR3 size: 14 residues. In DNA form, the CDR3 reads TGTGCCAGTAGTTCCTCGACAGGGTTCTACGAGCAGTACTTC. It yields the protein CASSSSTGFYEQYF.